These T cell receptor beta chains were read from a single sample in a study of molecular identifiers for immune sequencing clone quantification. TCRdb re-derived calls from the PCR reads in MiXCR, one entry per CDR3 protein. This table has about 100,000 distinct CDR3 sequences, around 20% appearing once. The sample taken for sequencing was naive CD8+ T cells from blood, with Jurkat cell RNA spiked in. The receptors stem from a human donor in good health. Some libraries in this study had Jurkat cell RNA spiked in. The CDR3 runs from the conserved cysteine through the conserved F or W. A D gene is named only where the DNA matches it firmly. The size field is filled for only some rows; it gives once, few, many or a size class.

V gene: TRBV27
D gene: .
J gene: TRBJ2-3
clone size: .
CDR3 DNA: TGTGCCAGCAGGCCCCGGGGGGCCCGAGATACGCAGTATTTT
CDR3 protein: CASRPRGARDTQYF

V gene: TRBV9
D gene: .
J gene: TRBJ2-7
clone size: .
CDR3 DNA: TGTGCCAGCAGCGTAAGGGACGGCTTTTACGAGCAGTACTTC
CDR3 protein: CASSVRDGFYEQYF

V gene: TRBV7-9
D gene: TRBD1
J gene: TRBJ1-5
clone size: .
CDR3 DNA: TGTGCCAGCAGCTTAGGACAGGGCAATCAGCCCCGGCATTTT
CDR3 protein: CASSLGQGNQPRHF

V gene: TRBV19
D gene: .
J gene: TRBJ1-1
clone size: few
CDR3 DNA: TGTGCCTCTTACTCGGGTGCCCCATGGGCTGAAGCTTTCTTT
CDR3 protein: CASYSGAPWAEAFF

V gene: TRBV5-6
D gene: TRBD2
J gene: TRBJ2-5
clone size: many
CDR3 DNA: TGTGCCAGCAGCCCGGCTCGCGGGGGAAACCAAGAGACCCAGTACTTC
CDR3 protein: CASSPARGGNQETQYF

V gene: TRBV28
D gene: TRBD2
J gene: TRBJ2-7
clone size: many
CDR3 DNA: TGTGCCAGCAGTAGCCAGTGGACTAGCGGGGGACCCTCCTACGAGCAGTACTTC
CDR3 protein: CASSSQWTSGGPSYEQYF

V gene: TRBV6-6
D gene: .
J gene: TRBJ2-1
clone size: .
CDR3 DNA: TGTGCCAGCAGTTACGCGGGGAACTCCTACAATGAGCAGTTCTTC
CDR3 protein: CASSYAGNSYNEQFF

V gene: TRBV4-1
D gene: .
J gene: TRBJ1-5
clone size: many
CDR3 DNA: TGCGCCAGCAGCCAAGAAACGATTAGCAATCAGCCCCAGCATTTT
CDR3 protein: CASSQETISNQPQHF

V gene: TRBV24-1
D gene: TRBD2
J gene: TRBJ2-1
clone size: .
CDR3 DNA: TGTGCCACCGGGATGGGGACTAGCGTCTACAATGAGCAGTTCTTC
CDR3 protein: CATGMGTSVYNEQFF

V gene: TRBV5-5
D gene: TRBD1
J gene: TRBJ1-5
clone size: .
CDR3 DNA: TGTGCCAGCAGATGGGACAGGGCGTATCAGCCCCAGCATTTT
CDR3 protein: CASRWDRAYQPQHF

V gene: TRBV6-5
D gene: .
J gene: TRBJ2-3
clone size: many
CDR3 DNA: TGTGCCAGCAGTCCTGTGGCGGGGGCTCGGGATACGCAGTATTTT
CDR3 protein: CASSPVAGARDTQYF

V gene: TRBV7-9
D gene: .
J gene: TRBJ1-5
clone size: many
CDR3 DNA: TGTGCCAGCAGCTTAGTGGCCCCCGGACCTGATCAGCCCCAGCATTTT
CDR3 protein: CASSLVAPGPDQPQHF

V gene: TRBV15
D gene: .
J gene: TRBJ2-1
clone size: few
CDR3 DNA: TGTGCCATATGGGCGGCAGGAGATTACAATGAGCAGTTCTTC
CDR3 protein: CAIWAAGDYNEQFF

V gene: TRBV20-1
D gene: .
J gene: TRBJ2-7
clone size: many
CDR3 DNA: TGCAGTGCTAGACCCAGGGCGTCCTACGAGCAGTACTTC
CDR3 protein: CSARPRASYEQYF

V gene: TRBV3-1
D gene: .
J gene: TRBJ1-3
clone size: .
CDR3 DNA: TGTGCCAGCAGCCAAGGGGTTAGCTCTGGAAACACCATATATTTT
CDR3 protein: CASSQGVSSGNTIYF

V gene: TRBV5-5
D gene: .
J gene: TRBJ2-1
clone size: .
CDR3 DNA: TGTGCCAGCAACATCCAGCGTAACAATGAGCAGTTCTTC
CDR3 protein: CASNIQRNNEQFF

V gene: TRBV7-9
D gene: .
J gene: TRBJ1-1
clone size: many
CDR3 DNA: TGTGCCAGCAGGCCTATATCGGGACAAAGGACTGAAGCTTTCTTT
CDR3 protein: CASRPISGQRTEAFF

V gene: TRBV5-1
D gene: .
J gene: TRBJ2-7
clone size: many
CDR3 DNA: TGCGCCAGCAGCTTGGCGTTCGGGGTTGGCGCCGAGCAGTACTTC
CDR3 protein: CASSLAFGVGAEQYF

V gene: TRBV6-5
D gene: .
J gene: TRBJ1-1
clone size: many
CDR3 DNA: TGTGCCAGCAGTTCGGACACTGAAGCTTTCTTT
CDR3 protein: CASSSDTEAFF

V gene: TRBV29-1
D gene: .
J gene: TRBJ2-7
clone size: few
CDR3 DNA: TGCAGCGTTGCAACCAGCTCCTACGAGCAGTACTTC
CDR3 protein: CSVATSSYEQYF

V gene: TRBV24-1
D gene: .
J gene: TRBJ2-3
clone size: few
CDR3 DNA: TGTGCCACCAGTGATGAAGGAGATACGCAGTATTTT
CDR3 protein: CATSDEGDTQYF

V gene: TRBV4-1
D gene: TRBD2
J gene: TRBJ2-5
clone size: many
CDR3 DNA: TGCGCCAGCAGCCAAGGTCCTAGCGGGAGGGCCGGCGAGACCCAGTACTTC
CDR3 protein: CASSQGPSGRAGETQYF

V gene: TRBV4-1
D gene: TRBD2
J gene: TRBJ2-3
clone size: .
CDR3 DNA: TGCGCCTGCAGCCAAGAAGGGGGGTCAAGACTAGCGGGATTTGGATATACGCAGTATTTT
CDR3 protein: CACSQEGGSRLAGFGYTQYF

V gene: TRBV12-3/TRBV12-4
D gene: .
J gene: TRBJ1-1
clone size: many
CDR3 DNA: TGTGCCAGCCTACCCAGGGGAAAGGGGCTCACTGAAGCTTTCTTT
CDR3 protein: CASLPRGKGLTEAFF

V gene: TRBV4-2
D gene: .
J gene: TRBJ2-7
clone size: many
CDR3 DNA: TGTGCCAGCAGCCAAGATGACCCGTCCGGGGACGAGCAGTACTTC
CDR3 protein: CASSQDDPSGDEQYF

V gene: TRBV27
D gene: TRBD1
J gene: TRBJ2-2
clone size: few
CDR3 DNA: TGTGCCAGCAGTCCCTCGACAGGGGGCCTTAGTGTCGGCGGGGAGCTGTTTTTT
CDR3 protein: CASSPSTGGLSVGGELFF

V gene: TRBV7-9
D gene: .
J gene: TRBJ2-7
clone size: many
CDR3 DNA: TGTGCCAGCAACCCCCCCGGGGCCGACGTATGGTACTTC
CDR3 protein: CASNPPGADVWYF

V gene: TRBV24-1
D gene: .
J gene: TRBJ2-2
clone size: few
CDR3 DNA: TGTGCCACCAGTGACGTCACCGGGGAGCTGTTTTTT
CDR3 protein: CATSDVTGELFF

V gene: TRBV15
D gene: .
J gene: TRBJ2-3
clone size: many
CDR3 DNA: TGTGCCACCAGCAGAGCCCGCGGCTATACTAGCACAGATACGCAGTATTTT
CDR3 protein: CATSRARGYTSTDTQYF

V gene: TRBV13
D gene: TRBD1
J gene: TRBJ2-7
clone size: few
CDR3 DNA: TGTGCCAGCAGCTCCCGGGACAGGGTCCGGGTCGAGTACTTC
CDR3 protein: CASSSRDRVRVEYF

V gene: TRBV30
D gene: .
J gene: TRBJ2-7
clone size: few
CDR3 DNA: TGTGCCTGGAGTTTTCCCACTAGTCCTCCCTACGAGCAGTACTTC
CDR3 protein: CAWSFPTSPPYEQYF

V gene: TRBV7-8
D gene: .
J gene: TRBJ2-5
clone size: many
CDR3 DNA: TGTGCCAGCAGCTGGGTGGGGGAGACCCAGTACTTC
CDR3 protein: CASSWVGETQYF

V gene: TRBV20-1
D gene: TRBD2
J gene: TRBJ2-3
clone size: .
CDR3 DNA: TGCAGTGCTAGAGATGGGTGTAGCGGGTCCTCAGATACGCAGTATTTT
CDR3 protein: CSARDGCSGSSDTQYF

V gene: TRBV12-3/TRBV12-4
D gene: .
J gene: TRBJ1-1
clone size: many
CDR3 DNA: TGTGCCAGCAGTCTATACGGCACTGAAGCTTTCTTT
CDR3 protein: CASSLYGTEAFF

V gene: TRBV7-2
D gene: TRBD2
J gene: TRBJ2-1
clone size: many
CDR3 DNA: TGTGCCAGCAGCTTACTAGCGGGAACTTACAATGAGCAGTTCTTC
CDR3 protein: CASSLLAGTYNEQFF

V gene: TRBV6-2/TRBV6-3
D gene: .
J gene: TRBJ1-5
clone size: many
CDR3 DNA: TGTGCCAGCAGTTCTGGGCAGGGCGTCAAAATACAGCCCCAGCATTTT
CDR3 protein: CASSSGQGVKIQPQHF

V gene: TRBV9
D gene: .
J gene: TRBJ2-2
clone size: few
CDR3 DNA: TGTGCCAGCAGCGGGGAAGCGGGGAACACCGGGGAGCTGTTTTTT
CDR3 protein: CASSGEAGNTGELFF

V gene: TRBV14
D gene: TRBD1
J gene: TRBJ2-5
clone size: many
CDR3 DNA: TGTGCCAGCAGCCAAACAGGGGACGACCAAGAGACCCAGTACTTC
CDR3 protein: CASSQTGDDQETQYF

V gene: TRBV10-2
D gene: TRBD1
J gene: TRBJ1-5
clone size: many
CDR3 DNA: TGCGCCAGCTCCGGGACAGGGCCCCAGCCCCAGCATTTT
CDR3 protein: CASSGTGPQPQHF

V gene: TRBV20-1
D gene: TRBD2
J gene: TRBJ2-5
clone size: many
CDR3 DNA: TGCAGTGCTACCGAGCGGGAGGTCGTGTACCAAGAGACCCAGTACTTC
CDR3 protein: CSATEREVVYQETQYF

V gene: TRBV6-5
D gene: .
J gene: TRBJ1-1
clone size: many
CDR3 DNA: TGTGCCAGCAGTGTTCGGACAGCGCCCGGGAGCACTGAAGCTTTCTTT
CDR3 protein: CASSVRTAPGSTEAFF

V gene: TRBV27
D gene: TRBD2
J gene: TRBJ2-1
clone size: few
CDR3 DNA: TGTGCCAGCAGTTTAAGTCTAGCGGGCCCCTGCAATGAGCAGTTCTTC
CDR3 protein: CASSLSLAGPCNEQFF

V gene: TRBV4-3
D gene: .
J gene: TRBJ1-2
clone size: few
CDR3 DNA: TGCACCAGCAGCCAAGATCGCAGATATCTAGAGGGCTACACCTTC
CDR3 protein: CTSSQDRRYLEGYTF

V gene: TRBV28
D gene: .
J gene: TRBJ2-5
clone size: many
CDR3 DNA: TGTGCCAGCAGTCCGGCGGAGACCCAGTACTTC
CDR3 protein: CASSPAETQYF

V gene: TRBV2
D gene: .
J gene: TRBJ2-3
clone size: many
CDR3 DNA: TGTGCCAGCAGTGAGGAGGCCTGGGAAACAGATACGCAGTATTTT
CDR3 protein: CASSEEAWETDTQYF

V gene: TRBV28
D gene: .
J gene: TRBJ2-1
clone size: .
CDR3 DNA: TGTGCCAGCAGTTTTCGCGGGCTAAGAGGTGAGCAGTTCTTC
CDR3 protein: CASSFRGLRGEQFF

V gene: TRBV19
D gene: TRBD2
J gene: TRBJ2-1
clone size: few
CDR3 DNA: TGTGCCAGTAGTATAGATAGCGGGAGATTTTCCTACAATGAGCAGTTCTTC
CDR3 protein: CASSIDSGRFSYNEQFF